The entry below describes one T cell receptor (beta chain). This entry is derived from a study of blood T cell repertoires in COVID-19. Overall study context: The origin of the acute and convalescent COVID-19 samples was the United States, Italy and Spain. T cells, B-cell-depleted T cells, or PBMCs provided the cDNA or gDNA that served as material.

Under the authors' procedure: Reference gene primer amplification gave nucleated cell count estimates. Here immunoSEQ multiplex PCR was the method, and the copy in TCRdb shows in-frame clones only, minus some. Clone size and V and J calls were adopted from that table, with D and trimming inferred from the DNA. This sample carries some 75,000 clones, 86% of them seen once, and the ten largest clones take around 6%. Enrolled during active infection, Seattle patients were then followed longitudinally. The source material was peripheral blood. The TCR was taken from a man at least 80 years old with COVID-19, enrolled during active disease.

The CDR3 sequence: CASSPLTRNEKLFF. The CDR3 DNA reads TGTGCCAGCAGCCCCCTCACCAGAAATGAAAAACTGTTTTTT. The chain joins TRBV11-2 to TRBJ1-4; D gene ambiguous. The CDR3 runs 14 residues. The V gene's germline CDR1 is SGHAT and CDR2 FQNNGV. The V end was cut by 5 bases, the J end by 5 bases, with 12 bases between.